This entry describes one T cell receptor beta chain. Its antigen is not known. This record belongs to a study of shared clonotypes between healthy human individuals. General study findings and limits: Rarefaction showed that sequencing of sorted subsets was incomplete (despite large depth). The naive CD4 repertoires of several donors were compared, and roughly 5% of clonotypes were shared.

Germline trimming cut 0 bases from V and 7 bases from J; bases unmatched to any gene: 2. Germline loops: CDR1 SGHNT, CDR2 YYREEE (reference sequence). The CDR3 runs to 13 residues. CD4+ cells underwent separation, giving CD45RA+ naive and CD45RA-negative memory subsets. The authors' processing: Filtering was not the same, since immunoSEQ gave junction-only sequences without quality scores. The assay was immunoSEQ multiplex PCR, and TCRdb's table has in-frame clones only and misses some. V and J calls and clone size come straight from that table; D and trimming were deduced from the DNA. The sample gives 300,000 to 400,000 clones, under 80% of which show up once; under 13% is in the top ten.

The TCR sequence derives from a man in his thirties or forties in good health. Sequencing input: memory CD4+ T cells sorted from blood. This sample's subset: CD45RA-negative fraction. This chain links TRBV5-4 with TRBJ2-5; 8 bases map to TRBD1. In DNA form, the CDR3 reads TGTGCCAGCAGCTTGGCACAGGGGGGGACCCAGTACTTC. It translates to CASSLAQGGTQYF.